Below, 27 T cell receptor beta chains from the same sample are listed, as sequenced in a study of T cell responses to AZD1222 COVID-19 vaccine. The table came from immunoSEQ multiplex PCR; TCRdb's copy has only in-frame clones and leaves some out. The sample lists under 150,000 clones; roughly 90% were seen once. Sequenced material: peripheral blood, taken on day 0 of AZD1222 vaccination. The receptors shown here come from an adult in good health.

In this sample, this clone turned up a few times. The chain combines TRBV7-2 with TRBJ2-5, with 13 bases aligning to TRBD2. The CDR3 runs 14 residues. V lost 5 bases and J lost 13; bases outside the gene matches: 10. CDR1 is SGHTA and CDR2 is FQGNSA in the germline V gene. The CDR3 nucleotides are TGTGCCAGCAGCCCCGATACTAGCGGGAGGGCCCGGTACTTC. Its translation: CASSPDTSGRARYF.

This chain connects TRBV3-1 (or the pseudogene TRBV3-2) to TRBJ1-4, with D possibly matching TRBD1 (6 bases). Germline lookup yields CDR1 LGHDT and CDR2 YNNKEL (reference sequence). V gave up 4 bases and J gave up 3 bases, with 18 bases separating them. The length of the CDR3 is 17 residues. The DNA of the CDR3 is TGTGCCAGCAGCCTAAATCTACGCAGGGGAGCTAATGAAAAACTGTTTTTT. Protein: CASSLNLRRGANEKLFF.

The V and J genes are TRBV18 and TRBJ2-3; TRBD2 agrees at 14 bases. V shed 6 bases, J shed 4 bases, and the junction held 9 bases outside the gene matches. The CDR3 is 17 amino acids. The germline CDR1 and CDR2 sequences are KGHSH and LQKENI. The CDR3 DNA follows: TGTGCCAGCTCCCCCGGGACTAGCGGGAGAGGTGCAGATACGCAGTATTTT. Amino acids: CASSPGTSGRGADTQYF.

The count of this clone is one. The CDR3 spells CASSLQGRRSTEAFF. The CDR3 DNA follows: TGTGCCAGCAGCTTACAGGGGAGGAGGAGCACTGAAGCTTTCTTT. The rearrangement links TRBV11-3 to TRBJ1-1; TRBD1 might be the D (6 bases). The CDR3 is 15 amino acids. Trimming cost V 2 bases and J 4 bases, with 14 bases left between them. Germline loops: CDR1 SGHNT, CDR2 YENEEA.

This clone was observed a few times. The chain employs TRBV19 and TRBJ1-2, with 7 bases aligning to TRBD1. V gave up 9 bases and J gave up 4 bases; unmatched junction bases: 8. Germline values: CDR1 LNHDA, CDR2 SQIVND (reference sequence). This CDR3 comprises 13 residues. CDR3 residues: CASDQGGTYGYTF. The CDR3, as DNA: TGTGCCAGCGACCAGGGGGGCACCTATGGCTACACCTTC.

The chain combines TRBV19 with TRBJ1-2; D might be TRBD1 (5 bases). This CDR3 has 13 amino acids. Per the germline V gene, CDR1 is LNHDA and CDR2 is SQIVND (reference sequence). Between the trimmed V and J ends, which lost 0 bases and 3 bases, there was a span of 5 bases. CDR3 amino acids: CASSIEGDYGYTF. For the CDR3, the DNA is TGTGCCAGTAGTATAGAGGGGGACTATGGCTACACCTTC.

The V call is TRBV7-9, the J call TRBJ1-1; 8 nucleotides agree with TRBD1. There are 16 residues in the CDR3. J was trimmed by 0 bases and V by 5 bases; bases with no gene match: 8. Looked up from germline, CDR1 is SEHNR and CDR2 is FQNEAQ (reference sequence). The CDR3 sequence is CASSLGRTGLNTEAFF. CDR3 in DNA: TGTGCCAGCAGCCTTGGGCGGACAGGGCTGAACACTGAAGCTTTCTTT.

The genes are TRBV7-2 and TRBJ2-7; TRBD2 matches 9 bases. Germline CDR1 reads SGHTA; CDR2 reads FQGNSA. This CDR3 spans 17 amino acids. J gave up 7 bases and V 4 bases, and 17 bases lay outside the gene matches. DNA for the CDR3: TGTGCCAGCAGCTCTGATTCTTTAGCGGGAGCGTTGGGGGAGCAGTACTTC. Its translation: CASSSDSLAGALGEQYF.

The V gene is TRBV5-1, the J gene TRBJ2-5, with D perhaps TRBD1 or TRBD2 (6 bases each). The CDR3 runs 14 residues. Deletions cut 0 bases from V and 1 base from J, with 7 bases between. CDR1 is SGHRS, CDR2 YFSETQ, per germline. CDR3 DNA: TGCGCCAGCAGCTTGGAGGGGGGCCAAGAGACCCAGTACTTC. It encodes CASSLEGGQETQYF.

The chain carries TRBV10-3 and TRBJ2-2, with D uncertain. The CDR3 length is 13 residues. V was shortened by 4 bases and J by 3 bases, with 6 bases between the two germline ends. The germline V gene encodes CDR1 ENHRY and CDR2 SYGVKD. Here the CDR3 DNA reads TGTGCCATCAGTGTTACCCACACCGGGGAGCTGTTTTTT. It encodes CAISVTHTGELFF.

The chain carries TRBV6-6 and TRBJ1-2; unclear D gene. V shed 0 bases and J shed 0 bases, with 8 bases lying between them. The CDR3 consists of 15 residues. CDR1 is MNHNY, CDR2 SVGAGI, per germline (reference sequence). The CDR3 DNA reads TGTGCCAGCAGTTACTCCAGGAGAGCTAACTATGGCTACACCTTC. This translates into CASSYSRRANYGYTF.

This clone was seen only once. The rearrangement links TRBV24-1 to TRBJ2-7; D gene ambiguous. The V end was cut by 0 bases, the J end by 9 bases, with 11 bases between. CDR1 and CDR2 from the germline V gene are KGHDR and SFDVKD. The CDR3 runs to 13 residues. The CDR3 DNA follows: TGTGCCACCAGTGATTTGTTTGGGGAACCGCAGTACTTC. Amino acids: CATSDLFGEPQYF.

V is TRBV15 and J is TRBJ2-3, with D possibly TRBD2 on 6 matching bases. The CDR3 is made up of 14 amino acids. With 1 base removed from V and 5 bases from J, the gap between germline ends came to 10 bases. The V gene's germline CDR1 is LNHNV and CDR2 YYDKDF (reference sequence). The CDR3 DNA reads as TGTGCCACCAGCAGAGCCGGGAGAGAAGATACGCAGTATTTT. Translation: CATSRAGREDTQYF.

J is TRBJ2-1 and V is TRBV2; D gene ambiguous. V lost 2 bases and J lost 8, with 4 bases in between. This CDR3 is built from 11 residues. Germline-derived CDR1 and CDR2 are SNHLY and FYNNEI. This CDR3 is CASSERYEQFF. The CDR3, as DNA: TGTGCCAGCAGTGAACGGTATGAGCAGTTCTTC.

The rearrangement uses TRBV2 and TRBJ1-4; D not certain. This CDR3 has 10 residues. CDR1 and CDR2 from the germline V gene are SNHLY and FYNNEI. V was clipped by 8 bases and J by 13 bases, with 11 bases between them. This chain's CDR3 is CASGPPGLFF. The CDR3 bases are TGTGCCAGCGGGCCTCCGGGACTGTTTTTT.

The genes are TRBV19 and TRBJ2-7; possible D gene TRBD2, 5 bases. V was trimmed by 4 bases and J by 5 bases, leaving 15 bases between them. CDR3 length: 14 residues. Per germline, CDR1 LNHDA and CDR2 SQIVND (reference sequence). CDR3 bases: TGTGCCAGTAGTACCCAGGCTTACGGGAACGAGCAGTACTTC. It codes for CASSTQAYGNEQYF. Looking up the rest from reference TRBV19 and TRBJ2-7 gives the full variable domain: DGGITQSPKYLFRKEGQNVTLSCEQNLNHDAMYWYRQDPGQGLRLIYYSQIVNDFQKGDIAEGYSVSREKKESFPLTVTSAQKNPTAFYLCASSTQAYGNEQYFGPGTRLTVT.

The CDR3 reads CASSHGTTYEQYF. The CDR3 DNA reads TGTGCCAGCAGCCACGGGACAACATACGAGCAGTACTTC. The chain links TRBV5-5 to TRBJ2-7; D may be TRBD1 (6 bases). Germline lookup yields CDR1 SGHKS and CDR2 YYEKEE (reference sequence). V was pared by 4 bases and J by 4 bases, with 12 bases between. The CDR3 sequence is 13 residues long.

The genes are TRBV12-3 or TRBV12-4 and TRBJ2-7; D might be TRBD2 (6 bases). The CDR3 has 13 amino acids. V was shortened by 5 bases and J by 2 bases, with 10 bases between the two germline ends. CDR3 in amino acids: CASSGGITYEQYF. The CDR3 DNA follows: TGTGCCAGCAGTGGAGGGATTACCTACGAGCAGTACTTC.

V and J are TRBV18 and TRBJ2-7; D remains unclear. V gave up 2 bases and J gave up 2 bases, with 13 bases separating them. The CDR3 has 15 amino acids. Germline loops: CDR1 KGHSH, CDR2 LQKENI. The CDR3 protein is CASSPIIGDTYEQYF. The CDR3, as DNA: TGTGCCAGCTCACCAATTATTGGGGATACCTACGAGCAGTACTTC.

This clone was recorded once. This CDR3 is CASSSERGAKYEQYF. In DNA, the CDR3 is TGTGCCAGCAGCTCGGAGCGGGGGGCGAAATACGAGCAGTACTTC. V gene TRBV7-9 combines with J gene TRBJ2-7, with 9 positions matching TRBD2. CDR3 length: 15 amino acids. With 4 bases clipped from V and 4 bases from J, the junction kept 8 bases outside the gene matches. Germline V lookup: CDR1 SEHNR, CDR2 FQNEAQ (reference sequence).

The rearrangement joins TRBV2 to TRBJ2-1, with a tentative D call TRBD1 (6 bases). Germline loops: CDR1 SNHLY, CDR2 FYNNEI. CDR3 length equals 15 residues. V gave up 3 bases and J gave up 1 base, with 10 bases separating them. CDR3 DNA: TGTGCCAGCAGTGAGGGGGCGTCGTCCTACAATGAGCAGTTCTTC. It specifies CASSEGASSYNEQFF.

The CDR3 is CASSLRGIMNTEAFF. CDR3 sequence (DNA): TGTGCCAGCAGTTTGCGAGGGATCATGAACACTGAAGCTTTCTTT. The rearrangement links TRBV28 to TRBJ1-1, with D hard to call. The germline V gene has CDR1 MDHEN and CDR2 SYDVKM. V shed 3 bases and J shed 0 bases, with 11 bases lying between them. The CDR3 totals 15 residues.

The gene calls are TRBV6-5 and TRBJ2-5; D may match TRBD1 or TRBD2 (5 bases each). CDR1 is MNHEY, CDR2 SVGAGI, per germline. The CDR3 runs 12 residues. V was clipped by 6 bases and J by 5 bases, with 10 bases between them. CDR3 in DNA: TGTGCCAGCAGCACGGGGCTGGAGACCCAGTACTTC. Protein sequence: CASSTGLETQYF.

This chain's CDR3 is CASGQGARATNEKLFF. CDR3 sequence (DNA): TGTGCTAGTGGCCAGGGTGCCCGCGCAACTAATGAAAAACTGTTTTTT. This chain connects TRBV12-5 to TRBJ1-4; the D gene is possibly TRBD1 (5 bases). Germline V CDR1 and CDR2: LGHNT, FRNRAP. The V and J ends lost 6 bases and 0 bases respectively, with 14 bases between them. The CDR3 is 16 residues long.

The J gene is TRBJ2-7, the V gene TRBV7-6; TRBD1 aligns across 10 bases. The V and J ends lost 5 bases and 4 bases, in that order; junction bases with no gene match: 17. The CDR3 runs 18 residues. Germline assignment: CDR1 SGHVS and CDR2 FNYEAQ. CDR3 amino acids: CASSRQGGDGTGDYEQYF. The CDR3 DNA sequence: TGTGCCAGCAGCCGTCAAGGGGGGGACGGGACAGGGGATTACGAGCAGTACTTC. Full variable domain (outside the CDR3, taken from reference TRBV7-6 and TRBJ2-7): GAGVSQSPRYKVTKRGQDVALRCDPISGHVSLYWYRQALGQGPEFLTYFNYEAQQDKSGLPNDRFSAERPEGSISTLTIQRTEQRDSAMYRCASSRQGGDGTGDYEQYFGPGTRLTVT.

The J gene is TRBJ2-7, the V gene TRBV7-2; D is ambiguous. Per germline, CDR1 SGHTA and CDR2 FQGNSA. Trimming left V 4 bases short and J 2 bases short, with 6 bases between. CDR3 length equals 12 residues. This chain's CDR3 is CASSSPTYEQYF. The DNA of the CDR3 is TGTGCCAGCAGCTCCCCGACCTACGAGCAGTACTTC.

This chain links TRBV27 with TRBJ1-1, with 9 bases lining up with TRBD1. The germline V gene has CDR1 MNHEY and CDR2 SMNVEV (reference sequence). J lost 6 bases, V lost 6 bases, and 11 bases had no gene match. This CDR3 spans 15 amino acids. CDR3 DNA: TGTGCCAGCAGGAAAATCGACAGGGGGTGGCCTGAAGCTTTCTTT. It yields the protein CASRKIDRGWPEAFF.